Following are 23 T cell receptor beta chains from one sample sequenced in a study of T cells in Graves' hyperthyroidism and ophthalmopathy. Template material for amplifying TCR beta CDR3 regions consisted of RNA transcripts. The TCR CDR3 first-round RT-PCR relied on the HTBI primer set. TCRdb re-derived calls from the multiplex PCR reads in MiXCR, one entry per CDR3 protein. Of about 350,000 distinct CDR3 sequences listed, about 14% are singletons. Sequenced material: blood. All receptors derive from a woman aged 25 to 39 with Graves' hyperthyroidism.

The J gene is TRBJ1-1, the V gene TRBV29-1, with a tentative D call TRBD1 (5 bases). The CDR3 runs to 11 residues. Germline-derived CDR1 and CDR2 are SQVTM and ANQGSEA. The CDR3 region is CTPEGSTEAFF. The CDR3 DNA follows: TGCACCCCGGAGGGGTCCACTGAAGCTTTCTTT. Full variable domain (missing parts from reference TRBV29-1 and TRBJ1-1): SAVISQKPSRDICQRGTSLTIQCQVDSQVTMMFWYRQQPGQSLTLIATANQGSEATYESGFVIDKFPISRPNLTFSTLTVSNMSPEDSSIYLCTPEGSTEAFFGQGTRLTVV.

This clonotype came up many times. The V and J genes are TRBV7-8 and TRBJ2-1, with TRBD2 as a possible D gene (5 bases). The V and J ends lost 5 bases and 6 bases respectively, with 14 bases between them. The V gene's germline CDR1 is SGHVS and CDR2 FQNEAQ. The CDR3 is 14 amino acids. CDR3 nucleotides: TGTGCCAGCAGCCCCATATCGGGAAGCAATGAGCAGTTCTTC. Encoded protein: CASSPISGSNEQFF.

This clonotype was picked up many times. This chain joins TRBV19 and TRBJ2-7; 8 nucleotides align to TRBD2. The CDR3 totals 14 residues. From germline, CDR1 is LNHDA and CDR2 SQIVND (reference sequence). The ends lost 3 bases at V and 4 bases at J; junction bases unmatched: 5. The CDR3 DNA follows: TGTGCCAGTAGTATCCATGGGACTAGTTACGAGCAGTACTTC. It encodes CASSIHGTSYEQYF. The complete variable domain, with remaining parts taken from reference TRBV19 and TRBJ2-7, reads DGGITQSPKYLFRKEGQNVTLSCEQNLNHDAMYWYRQDPGQGLRLIYYSQIVNDFQKGDIAEGYSVSREKKESFPLTVTSAQKNPTAFYLCASSIHGTSYEQYFGPGTRLTVT.

This clonotype was counted at least ten times. The rearrangement links TRBV11-2 to TRBJ2-7; TRBD1 aligns across 9 bases. Trimming at V came to 5 bases and at J to 3 bases, leaving 17 bases not matched to a gene. Germline-derived CDR1 and CDR2 are SGHAT and FQNNGV. This CDR3 has 18 amino acids. CDR3 loop: CASSPPGQGPVYLYEQYF. Written as DNA, the CDR3 is TGTGCCAGCAGCCCACCGGGACAGGGCCCCGTATATCTCTACGAGCAGTACTTC.

The sample holds many counts of this clonotype. The rearrangement uses TRBV28 and TRBJ1-4, with 8 bases that match TRBD1. Germline-derived CDR1 and CDR2 are MDHEN and SYDVKM. V lost 6 bases to trimming and J lost 2 bases; unmatched junction nucleotides: 8. The CDR3 is made up of 16 amino acids. CDR3 residues: CASRTGVRDTNEKLFF. As DNA, the CDR3 is TGTGCCAGCAGGACAGGGGTTCGAGATACTAATGAAAAACTGTTTTTT.

This clonotype was counted many times. V gene TRBV6-5 combines with J gene TRBJ1-3; TRBD1 might be the D (6 bases). This CDR3 has 16 amino acids. Germline-derived CDR1 and CDR2 are MNHEY and SVGAGI. The V end was cut by 2 bases, the J end by 0 bases, with 11 bases between. The CDR3: CASSYPTGISGNTIYF. CDR3 coding DNA: TGTGCCAGCAGTTACCCGACAGGCATCTCTGGAAACACCATATATTTT.

The CDR3 nucleotides read TGTGCCAGCAGTTACCCAGTGAGGCCCTACGAGCAGTACTTC. This codes for CASSYPVRPYEQYF. V and J are TRBV12-3 or TRBV12-4 and TRBJ2-7, with D uncertain. This CDR3 comprises 14 residues. The V and J ends lost 4 bases and 2 bases respectively, with 12 bases between them.

On this clonotype itself: A much larger clonotype is one base distant, so this may be a read error. This chain links TRBV20-1 with TRBJ2-2; no definite D call. The tail of the sequence fits TRBJ1-1 better, so the J call may be wrong. The CDR3 runs 14 residues. Germline CDR1 DFQATT, CDR2 SNEGSKA (reference sequence). CDR3 sequence reads: CSARLMTGNTGAFF. As DNA, the CDR3 is TGCAGTGCTAGACTGATGACGGGGAACACTGGAGCTTTCTTT.

This clonotype was observed many times. The genes are TRBV28 and TRBJ2-7; 8 nucleotides match TRBD1. The germline V gene has CDR1 MDHEN and CDR2 SYDVKM. This CDR3 spans 14 amino acids. With 6 bases clipped from V and 2 bases from J, the junction kept 6 bases outside the gene matches. CDR3 bases: TGTGCCAGCAGGGCGGACAGGGCCCCCTACGAGCAGTACTTC. This encodes CASRADRAPYEQYF.

This clonotype was counted many times. The chain recombines TRBV7-9 with TRBJ2-2; D may be TRBD2 (5 bases). CDR1 and CDR2 from the germline V gene are SEHNR and FQNEAQ (reference sequence). V was cut by 5 bases and J by 10 bases, with 17 bases left in between. The CDR3 consists of 14 residues. This CDR3 is CASSTHGGGAELFF. The DNA for the CDR3 is TGTGCCAGCAGCACCCACGGCGGAGGCGCGGAGCTGTTTTTT.

This clonotype has a count of ten or more. The chain combines TRBV6-1 with TRBJ2-2; D may be TRBD2 (6 bases). Germline CDR1 and CDR2: MNHNS and SASEGT. CDR3 length: 14 amino acids. The V end lost 4 bases, the J end lost 7 bases, and 13 bases lay between the germline ends. CDR3 amino acids: CASSGTGVVGELFF. CDR3 coding DNA: TGTGCCAGCAGTGGAACGGGGGTTGTCGGGGAGCTGTTTTTT.

This clonotype was counted many times. The chain joins TRBV7-3 to TRBJ1-4; 8 bases map to TRBD1. Germline V gene sequence: CDR1 SGHTA, CDR2 FQGTGA. The CDR3 totals 13 residues. Trimming at V came to 5 bases and at J to 8 bases, leaving 4 bases not matched to a gene. In DNA, the CDR3 is TGTGCCAGCAGCCCCGGACAGGGCGAAAAACTGTTTTTT. It yields the protein CASSPGQGEKLFF.

This clonotype has more than one count but fewer than ten. The germline gene is not matched at one end of the junction; a read error may be the cause. The chain is built from TRBV6-1 and TRBJ1-5; D may be TRBD1 (5 bases). Per germline, CDR1 MNHNS and CDR2 SASEGT. CDR3 length: 14 amino acids. The CDR3 loop reads CASNEGRANQPQHF. As DNA, the CDR3 is TGTGCCAGCAATGAAGGCAGGGCCAATCAGCCCCAGCATTTT.

This clonotype has a single count. This may be a read error, as it is one base from a much larger clone. The genes are TRBV20-1 and TRBJ2-7, with a tentative D call TRBD1 (5 bases). CDR1 and CDR2 from the germline V gene are DFQATT and SNEGSKA (reference sequence). The CDR3 is 13 residues long. In nucleotides, the CDR3 is TGCAATGCAGGGAACGAGATCTCCTACGAGCAGTACTTC. Its translation: CNAGNEISYEQYF.

This clonotype occurred many times. This rearrangement joins TRBV30 to TRBJ2-5; perhaps TRBD1 as D (6 bases). CDR3 size: 17 residues. The V gene's germline CDR1 is GTSNPN and CDR2 SVGIG (reference sequence). Trimming removed 2 bases from V and 1 base from J, with 20 bases in between. The CDR3 loop is CAWSLPRDTNIQETQYF. CDR3 nucleotide sequence: TGTGCCTGGAGTCTCCCGAGGGACACGAATATCCAAGAGACCCAGTACTTC.

This chain uses TRBV9 with TRBJ1-1, with 7 nucleotides matching TRBD1. The CDR3 is 15 amino acids. The ends lost 3 bases at V and 3 bases at J; junction bases unmatched: 8. Germline V lookup: CDR1 SGDLS, CDR2 YYNGEE. This chain's CDR3 is CASSEGTDWDTEAFF. CDR3 bases: TGTGCCAGCAGCGAGGGGACAGATTGGGACACTGAAGCTTTCTTT.

The table lists this clonotype with many counts. The chain uses TRBV7-8 and TRBJ2-7, with a tentative D call TRBD2 (5 bases). The CDR3 length is 14 residues. Trimming pared 5 bases from V and 4 bases from J, leaving 15 bases between. Germline V lookup: CDR1 SGHVS, CDR2 FQNEAQ. For the CDR3, the DNA is TGTGCCAGCAGCCCGACGGGGTCATATTACGAGCAGTACTTC. It specifies CASSPTGSYYEQYF.

J is TRBJ2-5 and V is TRBV15; D call uncertain. The V gene lost 0 bases and the J gene lost 4 bases, with 12 bases spanning the gap. CDR3 length: 15 amino acids. The germline CDR1 and CDR2 sequences are LNHNV and YYDKDF (reference sequence). The CDR3 sequence: CATSRDLQPAETQYF. The CDR3 region has the DNA TGTGCCACCAGCAGAGATCTCCAGCCAGCAGAGACCCAGTACTTC.

This clonotype was detected a few times. The V gene is TRBV24-1, the J gene TRBJ2-2, with D hard to call. This CDR3 contains 18 residues. Germline V gene lookup returns CDR1 KGHDR and CDR2 SFDVKD. V lost 5 bases, J lost 8 bases, and 26 bases lay in between. Here the CDR3 reads CATSGVPDLYQTEGELFF. CDR3 nucleotide sequence: TGTGCCACCAGTGGAGTCCCGGACCTGTATCAAACTGAGGGGGAGCTGTTTTTT.

The CDR3 region has the DNA TGTGCCAGCAGCTTCGATGGGGCTTCAAGAACTGAAGCTTTCTTT. It translates to CASSFDGASRTEAFF. The genes are TRBV5-5 and TRBJ1-1, with TRBD1 as a possible D gene (5 bases). The V gene lost 2 bases and the J gene lost 5 bases, with 16 bases spanning the gap. The CDR3 totals 15 residues. Germline V gene data show CDR1 as SGHKS and CDR2 as YYEKEE (reference sequence). Variable domain in full (rest from reference TRBV5-5 and TRBJ1-1): DAGVTQSPTHLIKTRGQQVTLRCSPISGHKSVSWYQQVLGQGPQFIFQYYEKEERGRGNFPDRFSARQFPNYSSELNVNALLLGDSALYLCASSFDGASRTEAFFGQGTRLTVV.

This clonotype was detected ten times or more. This chain's CDR3 is CASSPRSTGGGFEQYF. CDR3 bases: TGTGCCAGCAGCCCTAGGTCGACAGGGGGAGGTTTCGAGCAGTACTTC. The V and J genes are TRBV7-9 and TRBJ2-7, with 9 nucleotides matching TRBD1. This CDR3 is 16 amino acids long. Unmatched junction bases numbered 14, after V lost 5 bases and J lost 6 bases. Germline V gene lookup returns CDR1 SEHNR and CDR2 FQNEAQ (reference sequence).

The CDR3 protein is CSVSTAREQFF. The CDR3 DNA sequence: TGCAGCGTTTCGACAGCTCGGGAGCAGTTCTTC. This sequence joins TRBV29-1 and TRBJ2-1, with D possibly matching TRBD1 (5 bases). The germline V and J ends were trimmed by 5 bases and 10 bases, with 12 bases remaining between them. There are 11 residues in the CDR3. Germline CDR1 SQVTM, CDR2 ANQGSEA.

This clonotype has only a few counts. V is TRBV3-1 and J is TRBJ2-7; possible D gene TRBD2, 6 bases. The V and J ends lost 4 bases and 9 bases respectively, with 19 bases between them. Germline CDR1 reads LGHDT; CDR2 reads YNNKEL (reference sequence). The CDR3 totals 14 residues. The chain's CDR3 is CASSPQGPTGGQYF. The CDR3 coding sequence is TGTGCCAGCAGCCCCCAAGGACCGACCGGGGGGCAGTACTTC.